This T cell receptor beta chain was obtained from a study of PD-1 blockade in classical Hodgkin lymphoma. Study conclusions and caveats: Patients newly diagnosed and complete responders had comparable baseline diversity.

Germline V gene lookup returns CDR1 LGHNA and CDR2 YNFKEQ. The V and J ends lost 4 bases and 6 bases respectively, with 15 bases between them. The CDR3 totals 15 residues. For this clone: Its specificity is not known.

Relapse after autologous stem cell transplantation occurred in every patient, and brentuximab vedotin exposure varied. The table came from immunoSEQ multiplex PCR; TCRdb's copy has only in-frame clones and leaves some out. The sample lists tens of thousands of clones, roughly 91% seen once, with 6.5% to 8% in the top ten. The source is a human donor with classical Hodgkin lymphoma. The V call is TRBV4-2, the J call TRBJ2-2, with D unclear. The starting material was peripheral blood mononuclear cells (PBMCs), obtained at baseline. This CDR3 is CASSPAARVAGELFF. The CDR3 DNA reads TGTGCCAGCAGCCCCGCGGCCCGAGTCGCCGGGGAGCTGTTTTTT.